This TCR beta chain was identified in a study of blood T cell repertoires in COVID-19. Study processing details: Estimates of nucleated cell counts were drawn from the amplification of reference gene primers. TCRdb's copy holds only in-frame clones and misses some; the assay was immunoSEQ multiplex PCR. The DNA was the basis for D and trimming; V, J and clone size are from that table. The table lists 65,000 to 95,000 clones, 80% of them singletons. Germline assignment: CDR1 SGHTA and CDR2 FQGNSA. The V and J ends lost 5 bases and 3 bases respectively, with 14 bases between them. The CDR3 sequence is 14 residues long.

The chain joins TRBV7-2 to TRBJ2-7; weak D call: TRBD1 (6 bases). The sequenced sample consisted of peripheral blood. The sequence derives from a woman aged 40 to 50 with active or convalescent COVID-19. CDR3 coding DNA: TGTGCCAGCAGCCAACCATGGGGGCGCTACGAGCAGTACTTC. Protein sequence: CASSQPWGRYEQYF.